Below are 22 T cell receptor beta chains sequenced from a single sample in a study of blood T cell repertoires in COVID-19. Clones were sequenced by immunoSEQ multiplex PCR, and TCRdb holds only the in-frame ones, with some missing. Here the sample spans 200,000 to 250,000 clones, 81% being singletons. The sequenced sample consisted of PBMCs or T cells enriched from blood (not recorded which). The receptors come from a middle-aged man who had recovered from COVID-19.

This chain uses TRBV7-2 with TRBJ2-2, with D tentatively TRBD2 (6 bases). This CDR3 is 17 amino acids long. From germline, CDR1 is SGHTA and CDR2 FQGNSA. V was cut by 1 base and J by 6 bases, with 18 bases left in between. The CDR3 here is CASSLVGGTLRPGELFF. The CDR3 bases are TGTGCCAGCAGCTTAGTTGGGGGGACCCTGCGACCCGGGGAGCTGTTTTTT.

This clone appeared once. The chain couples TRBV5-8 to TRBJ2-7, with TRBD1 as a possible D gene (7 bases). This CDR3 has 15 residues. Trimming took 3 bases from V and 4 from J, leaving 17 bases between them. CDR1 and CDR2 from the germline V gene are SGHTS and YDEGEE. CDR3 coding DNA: TGTGCCAGCAGCTCGACAGGGCGGGGATGGTACGAGCAGTACTTC. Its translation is CASSSTGRGWYEQYF.

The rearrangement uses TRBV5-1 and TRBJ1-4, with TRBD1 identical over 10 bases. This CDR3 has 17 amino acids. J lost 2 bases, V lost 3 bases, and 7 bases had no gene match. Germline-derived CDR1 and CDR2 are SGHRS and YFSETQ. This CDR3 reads CASSYRTGGRTNEKLFF. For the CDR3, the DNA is TGCGCCAGCAGCTATCGGACAGGGGGACGGACTAATGAAAAACTGTTTTTT.

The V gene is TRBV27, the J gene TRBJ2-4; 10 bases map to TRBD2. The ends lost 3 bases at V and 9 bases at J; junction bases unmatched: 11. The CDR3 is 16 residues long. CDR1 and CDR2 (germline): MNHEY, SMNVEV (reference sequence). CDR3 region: CASSFAHGAGGSIQYF. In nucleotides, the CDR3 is TGTGCCAGCAGTTTCGCCCACGGAGCGGGAGGGAGCATTCAGTACTTC.

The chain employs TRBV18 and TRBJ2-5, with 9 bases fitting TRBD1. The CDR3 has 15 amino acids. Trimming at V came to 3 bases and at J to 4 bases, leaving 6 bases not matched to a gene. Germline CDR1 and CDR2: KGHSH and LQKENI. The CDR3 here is CASSPPGQGLETQYF. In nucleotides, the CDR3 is TGTGCCAGCTCACCCCCGGGACAGGGTTTAGAGACCCAGTACTTC.

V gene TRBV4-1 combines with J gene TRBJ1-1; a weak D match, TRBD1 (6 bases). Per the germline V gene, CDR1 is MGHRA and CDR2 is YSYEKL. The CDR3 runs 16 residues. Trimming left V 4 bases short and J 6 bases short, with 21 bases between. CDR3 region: CASSLTLTGSWAEAFF. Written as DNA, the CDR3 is TGCGCCAGCAGCCTTACCCTCACAGGGAGTTGGGCTGAAGCTTTCTTT.

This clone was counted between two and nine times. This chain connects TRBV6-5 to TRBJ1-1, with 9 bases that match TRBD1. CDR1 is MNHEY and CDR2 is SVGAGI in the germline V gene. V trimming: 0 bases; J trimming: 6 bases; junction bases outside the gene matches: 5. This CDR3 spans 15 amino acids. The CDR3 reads CASSYSTGGYAEAFF. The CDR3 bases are TGTGCCAGCAGTTACTCGACAGGGGGGTACGCTGAAGCTTTCTTT.

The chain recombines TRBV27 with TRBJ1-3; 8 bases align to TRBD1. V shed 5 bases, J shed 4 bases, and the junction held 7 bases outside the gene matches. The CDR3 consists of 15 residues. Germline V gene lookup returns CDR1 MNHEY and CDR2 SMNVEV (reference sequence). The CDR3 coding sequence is TGTGCCAGCAGTCCCGGGACAGGTTTAGGAAACACCATATATTTT. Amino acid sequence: CASSPGTGLGNTIYF.

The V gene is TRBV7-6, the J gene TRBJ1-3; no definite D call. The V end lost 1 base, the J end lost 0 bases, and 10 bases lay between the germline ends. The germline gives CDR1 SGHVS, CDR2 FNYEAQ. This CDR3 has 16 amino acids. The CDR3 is CASSLGPGSSGNTIYF. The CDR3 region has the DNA TGTGCCAGCAGCTTAGGACCGGGGAGCTCTGGAAACACCATATATTTT.

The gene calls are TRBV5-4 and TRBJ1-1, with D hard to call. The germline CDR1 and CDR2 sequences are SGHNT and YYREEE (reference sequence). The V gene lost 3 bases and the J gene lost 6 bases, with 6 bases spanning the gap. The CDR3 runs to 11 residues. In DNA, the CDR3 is TGTGCCAGCAGCTCCAGTTCTGAAGCTTTCTTT. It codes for CASSSSSEAFF.

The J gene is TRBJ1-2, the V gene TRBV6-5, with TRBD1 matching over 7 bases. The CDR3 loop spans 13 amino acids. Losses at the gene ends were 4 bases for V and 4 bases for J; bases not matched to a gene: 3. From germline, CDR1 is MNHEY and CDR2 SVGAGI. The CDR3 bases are TGTGCCAGCAGTTTGGGACAGTTCTATGGCTACACCTTC. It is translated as CASSLGQFYGYTF.

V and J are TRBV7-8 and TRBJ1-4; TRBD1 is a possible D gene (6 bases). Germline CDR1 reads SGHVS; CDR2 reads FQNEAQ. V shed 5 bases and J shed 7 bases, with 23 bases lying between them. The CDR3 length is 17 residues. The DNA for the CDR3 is TGTGCCAGCAGCCCCGGTTTAACGGGGGGCTTTGGTGAAAAACTGTTTTTT. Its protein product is CASSPGLTGGFGEKLFF.

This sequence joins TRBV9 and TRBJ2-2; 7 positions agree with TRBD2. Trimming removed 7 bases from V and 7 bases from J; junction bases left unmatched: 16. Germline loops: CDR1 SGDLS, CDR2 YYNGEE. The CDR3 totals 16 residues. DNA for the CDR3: TGTGCCAGCGGGAGAGGCGGCGGGGGTTCCGGCGGGGAGCTGTTTTTT. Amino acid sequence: CASGRGGGGSGGELFF. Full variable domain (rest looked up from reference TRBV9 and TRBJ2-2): DSGVTQTPKHLITATGQRVTLRCSPRSGDLSVYWYQQSLDQGLQFLIQYYNGEERAKGNILERFSAQQFPDLHSELNLSSLELGDSALYFCASGRGGGGSGGELFFGEGSRLTVL.

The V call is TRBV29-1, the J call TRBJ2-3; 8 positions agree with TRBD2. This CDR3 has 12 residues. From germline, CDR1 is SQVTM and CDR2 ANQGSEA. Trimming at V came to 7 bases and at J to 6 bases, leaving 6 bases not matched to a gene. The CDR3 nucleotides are TGCAGCGCCTCGCGGGGGGCGGATACGCAGTATTTT. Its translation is CSASRGADTQYF.

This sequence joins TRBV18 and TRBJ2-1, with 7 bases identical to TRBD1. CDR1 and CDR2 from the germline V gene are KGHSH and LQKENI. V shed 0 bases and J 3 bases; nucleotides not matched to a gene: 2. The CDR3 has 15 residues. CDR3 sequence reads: CASSPPPGGYNEQFF. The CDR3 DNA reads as TGTGCCAGCTCACCACCGCCAGGGGGCTACAATGAGCAGTTCTTC.

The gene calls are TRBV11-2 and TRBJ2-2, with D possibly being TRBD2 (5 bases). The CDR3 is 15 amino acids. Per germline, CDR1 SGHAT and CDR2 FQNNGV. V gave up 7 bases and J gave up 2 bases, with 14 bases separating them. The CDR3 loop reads CASMGAAVNTGELFF. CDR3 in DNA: TGTGCCAGCATGGGAGCGGCGGTCAACACCGGGGAGCTGTTTTTT.

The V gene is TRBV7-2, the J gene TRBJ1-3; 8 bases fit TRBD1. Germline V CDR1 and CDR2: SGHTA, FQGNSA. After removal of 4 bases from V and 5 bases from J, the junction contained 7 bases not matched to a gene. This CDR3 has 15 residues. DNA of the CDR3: TGTGCCAGCAGCTCCCGGACAGGGAACAGAAACACCATATATTTT. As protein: CASSSRTGNRNTIYF.

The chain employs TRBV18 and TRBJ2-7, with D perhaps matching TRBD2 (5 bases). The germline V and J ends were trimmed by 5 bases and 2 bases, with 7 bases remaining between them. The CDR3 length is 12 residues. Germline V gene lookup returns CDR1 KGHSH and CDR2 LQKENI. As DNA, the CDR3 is TGTGCCAGCTCAGACTACCCCTACGAGCAGTACTTC. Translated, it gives CASSDYPYEQYF.

Here the CDR3 DNA reads TGCGCCAGCAGCTTGGCGGGGATCGGGGCCAACGTCCTGACTTTC. Protein product: CASSLAGIGANVLTF. The chain links TRBV5-1 to TRBJ2-6; D may be TRBD2 (5 bases). This CDR3 is 15 amino acids long. Germline lookup yields CDR1 SGHRS and CDR2 YFSETQ. V was pared by 0 bases and J by 4 bases, with 8 bases between.

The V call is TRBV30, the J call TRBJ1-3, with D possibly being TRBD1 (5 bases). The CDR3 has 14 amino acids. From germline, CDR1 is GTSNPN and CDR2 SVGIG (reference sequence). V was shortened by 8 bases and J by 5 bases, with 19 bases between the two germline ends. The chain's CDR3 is CATTDGTDRNTIYF. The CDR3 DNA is TGTGCCACAACAGACGGGACTGATAGAAACACCATATATTTT.

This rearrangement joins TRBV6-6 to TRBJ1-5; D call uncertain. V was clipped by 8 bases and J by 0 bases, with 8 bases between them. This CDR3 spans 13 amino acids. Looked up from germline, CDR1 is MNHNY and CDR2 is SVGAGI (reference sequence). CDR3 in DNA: TGTGCCAGCGAACAGTATAGCAATCAGCCCCAGCATTTT. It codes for CASEQYSNQPQHF.

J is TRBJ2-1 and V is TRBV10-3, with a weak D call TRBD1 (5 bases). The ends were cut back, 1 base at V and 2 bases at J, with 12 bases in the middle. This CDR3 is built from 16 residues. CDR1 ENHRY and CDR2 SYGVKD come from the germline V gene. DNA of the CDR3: TGTGCCATCAGTGAGTACGAACAGGACCCCTACAATGAGCAGTTCTTC. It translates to CAISEYEQDPYNEQFF.